Here is one T cell receptor beta chain with its context. Per germline, CDR1 SSHAT and CDR2 FNYEAQ (reference sequence). Trimming shortened V by 1 base and J by 8 bases, and 12 bases separated the two germline ends. The CDR3 has 15 amino acids. Measured with immunoSEQ multiplex PCR; TCRdb has only the in-frame clones, and not every one. In the table there are 800 to 1,200 clones, around 38% of which are singletons. This record comes from a study of CXCR4 blockade with PD-1 therapy in pancreatic cancer. Sequencing was done on a sample of tumor tissue. The chain employs TRBV7-7 and TRBJ1-6, with D possibly TRBD1 on 5 matching bases. This receptor was identified in a human donor with pancreatic ductal adenocarcinoma. The CDR3 region has the DNA TGTGCCAGCAGCTTAGTGTCCGGAGGGGATTCACCCCTCCACTTT. This gives the protein CASSLVSGGDSPLHF.